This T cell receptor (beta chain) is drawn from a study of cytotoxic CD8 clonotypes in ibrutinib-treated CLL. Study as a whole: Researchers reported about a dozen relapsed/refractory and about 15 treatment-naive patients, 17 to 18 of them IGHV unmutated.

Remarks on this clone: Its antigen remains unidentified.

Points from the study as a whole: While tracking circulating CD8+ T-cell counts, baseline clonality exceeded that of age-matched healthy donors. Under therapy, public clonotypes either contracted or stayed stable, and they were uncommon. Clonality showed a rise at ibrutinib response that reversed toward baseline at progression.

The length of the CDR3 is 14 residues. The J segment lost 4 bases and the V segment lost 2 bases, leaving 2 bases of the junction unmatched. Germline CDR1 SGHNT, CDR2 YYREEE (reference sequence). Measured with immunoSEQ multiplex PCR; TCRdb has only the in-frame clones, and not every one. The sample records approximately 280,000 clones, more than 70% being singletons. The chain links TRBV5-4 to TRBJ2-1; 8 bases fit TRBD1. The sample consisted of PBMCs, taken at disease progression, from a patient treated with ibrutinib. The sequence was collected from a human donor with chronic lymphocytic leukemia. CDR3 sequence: CASSFQGAYNEQFF. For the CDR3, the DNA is TGTGCCAGCAGCTTCCAGGGGGCGTACAATGAGCAGTTCTTC.